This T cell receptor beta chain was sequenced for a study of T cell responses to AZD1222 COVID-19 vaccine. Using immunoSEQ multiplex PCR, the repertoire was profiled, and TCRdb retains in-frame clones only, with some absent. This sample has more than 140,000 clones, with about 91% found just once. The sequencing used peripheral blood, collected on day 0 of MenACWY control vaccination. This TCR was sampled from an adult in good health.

In DNA form, the CDR3 reads TGTGCCATCGGGACACAGGACTCACCCCTCCACTTT. As protein: CAIGTQDSPLHF. The chain is built from TRBV10-3 and TRBJ1-6, with a possible D match to TRBD1 (6 bases). This CDR3 has 12 amino acids. The V end lost 8 bases, the J end lost 10 bases, and 12 bases lay between the germline ends. Looked up from germline, CDR1 is ENHRY and CDR2 is SYGVKD.